This T cell receptor (beta chain) was identified in a study of T cells after yellow fever vaccination. This clonotype was counted only a few times. This CDR3 contains 19 residues. J was trimmed by 0 bases and V by 1 base; bases with no gene match: 9. The germline V gene has CDR1 MGHRA and CDR2 YSYEKL. Each CDR3 protein gets one entry after TCRdb re-called the 5' RACE reads with MiXCR. The table lists about 160,000 distinct CDR3 sequences, 9.3% of them singletons. The sequencing used CD8+ T cells sorted from PBMCs, collected 45 days after the yellow fever booster vaccination. This TCR was recovered from a man younger than 35 who received the YFV17D yellow fever vaccine. V gene TRBV4-1 combines with J gene TRBJ2-1; 10 positions match TRBD2. CDR3 loop: CASSQGNSGGLSSYNEQFF. The CDR3 nucleotides are TGCGCCAGCAGCCAAGGGAATAGCGGGGGGCTAAGCTCCTACAATGAGCAGTTCTTC.